The rows below give T cell receptor beta chains drawn from one sample of a study of blood T cell repertoires in COVID-19. Generated by immunoSEQ multiplex PCR, the TCRdb table keeps only in-frame clones and is missing some. The sample yields 29,000 or so clones, 80% to 90% seen once. Sample: peripheral blood. The receptors were sampled from a man in his sixties with acute or convalescent COVID-19. Both conserved end residues are part of each CDR3. A D gene is named only where the DNA matches it firmly. Clone size, where shown, is once, few, many, or a class for clones that have expanded.

V	size	J	D	length	DNA	CDR3
TRBV14	medium-sized	TRBJ1-2	TRBD1	13	TGTGCCAGCAGTCGCGACAGGGTGGACGGCTACACCTTC	CASSRDRVDGYTF
TRBV12-3/TRBV12-4	-	TRBJ2-7	-	13	TGTGCCAGCAGTTTCTTCGGGAAGTACGAGCAGTACTTC	CASSFFGKYEQYF
TRBV19	once	TRBJ1-1	-	15	TGTGCCAGTAGAACACAGGGCGTCATGAACACTGAAGCTTTCTTT	CASRTQGVMNTEAFF
TRBV7-9	few	TRBJ2-1	TRBD2	15	TGTGCCAGCAGCCTCCAGCGGGGGGGAAAAAATGAGCAGTTCTTC	CASSLQRGGKNEQFF
TRBV9	-	TRBJ1-6	-	14	TGTGCCAGCAGCTCCCGACAGCTTAATTCACCCCTCCACTTT	CASSSRQLNSPLHF
TRBV13	-	TRBJ1-1	TRBD1	14	TGTGCCAGCAGCTCAAGACAGGGTTTCACTGAAGCTTTCTTT	CASSSRQGFTEAFF
TRBV9	-	TRBJ2-5	TRBD1	15	TGTGCCAGCAGCGTAGGACAGGGGTACCAAGAGACCCAGTACTTC	CASSVGQGYQETQYF
TRBV9	-	TRBJ1-2	-	14	TGTGCCAGCAGCGTAGACAGGGTTGACTATGGCTACACCTTC	CASSVDRVDYGYTF
TRBV7-2	-	TRBJ2-6	-	14	TGTGCCAGCAGCTCAGGGGCTGGGGCCAACGTCCTGACTTTC	CASSSGAGANVLTF
TRBV11-2	-	TRBJ2-3	-	15	TGTGCCAGCAGCTTAGTTACCGGGGGCACAGATACGCAGTATTTT	CASSLVTGGTDTQYF
TRBV7-9	once	TRBJ1-2	-	15	TGTGCCAGCAGCTTCCCTTCAGAGGCGGGCTATGGCTACACCTTC	CASSFPSEAGYGYTF
TRBV5-1	-	TRBJ2-3	-	15	TGCGCCAGCAGCTTGACAGCCCTAAGCACAGATACGCAGTATTTT	CASSLTALSTDTQYF
TRBV6-5	-	TRBJ1-2	-	13	TGTGCCAGCAAAGTCGGCGGGGAGTATGCCTACACCTTC	CASKVGGEYAYTF
TRBV19	few	TRBJ2-5	TRBD2	15	TGTGCCAGTAGTATTGTAGCGGGAGGTGGTGAGACCCAGTACTTC	CASSIVAGGGETQYF
TRBV5-4	-	TRBJ1-3	-	14	TGTGCCAGCAGCTTTCAGGGGACTGGAAACACCATATATTTT	CASSFQGTGNTIYF
TRBV5-1	once	TRBJ2-1	-	11	TGCGCCAGCAGTCTCTCAGGGGATAAGCTCTTC	CASSLSGDKLF
TRBV4-1	-	TRBJ1-6	TRBD1	14	TGCGCCAGCAGCGAAGTACAGGGGAGCTCACCCCTCCACTTT	CASSEVQGSSPLHF
TRBV2	-	TRBJ2-5	-	15	TGTGCCAGCAGTCGGGACTCGTCGAACCAAGAGACCCAGTACTTC	CASSRDSSNQETQYF
TRBV29-1	once	TRBJ2-2	TRBD2	15	TGCAGCGTTGAATCACTAGCGGCCAACACCGGGGAGCTGTTTTTT	CSVESLAANTGELFF
TRBV5-4	once	TRBJ2-1	TRBD2	15	TGTGCCAGCAGCATCGCTCGACTAGCGGGGGATGAGCAGTTCTTC	CASSIARLAGDEQFF